This T cell receptor beta chain stems from a study of early T cells in non-severe SARS-CoV-2 infection. Attached unique molecular identifiers marked individual cDNA molecules. TCRdb re-called the 5' RACE reads with MiXCR, one entry per CDR3 protein. The sample comprises tens of thousands of distinct CDR3 sequences, less than 8% of which are singletons, and around 8% rests with the top ten. CDR1 and CDR2 (germline): SGHTA, FQGNSA. The CDR3 is 16 residues long. J gave up 2 bases and V 2 bases, and 4 bases lay outside the gene matches. V and J are TRBV7-2 and TRBJ2-1; 9 bases are shared with TRBD2. This sequence originates from an adult who was a healthcare worker with PCR-confirmed SARS-CoV-2 infection or an uninfected control (not recorded which). The sample was whole blood. The CDR3 nucleotides are TGTGCCAGCAGCTTATTAGCGGGGGCAGCCTACAATGAGCAGTTCTTC. This codes for CASSLLAGAAYNEQFF.